This T cell receptor beta chain was documented in a study of cytomegalovirus exposure and HLA in healthy donors. Study conclusions and caveats: Under in vitro conditions, a few CMV-associated chains were confirmed as specific for CMV antigens. The productive fraction for most TCR beta V segments was about 87% or about 30% in an earlier analysis.

Vbeta (60) and Jbeta (13) primers were used in the PCR. Profiling relied on immunoSEQ multiplex PCR, and the TCRdb table lists in-frame clones only, not all of them. The repertoire consists of 200,000 to 250,000 clones, with approximately 79% occurring once and the leading ten covering about 1.5%. For this clone: The antigen remains unidentified.

J was trimmed by 2 bases and V by 3 bases; bases with no gene match: 7. The CDR3 has 16 amino acids. CDR1 is MDHEN and CDR2 is SYDVKM in the germline V gene. Sequencing used PBMCs. This chain uses TRBV28 with TRBJ2-1; TRBD2 matches 7 bases. This receptor was taken from a man aged 50 to 59 in good health and CMV-seronegative. The CDR3 DNA is TGTGCCAGCAGTTTGTTGGGTACTAGCGCCTACAATGAGCAGTTCTTC. Residues: CASSLLGTSAYNEQFF.